The TCR beta chain described here comes from a study of blood T cell repertoires in COVID-19. About the research overall: COVID-19 samples, acute and convalescent, were from the United States, Italy and Spain. From T cells, B-cell-depleted T cells, or PBMCs came the material, which was cDNA or gDNA.

Original processing methods: It was from reference gene primer amplification that nucleated cell counts were estimated. Sequencing was performed with immunoSEQ multiplex PCR; in TCRdb, only in-frame clones are kept and a portion is missing. Clone size and V and J calls were adopted from that table, with D and trimming inferred from the DNA. The sample yields some 380,000 clones, about four fifths seen once. Sequenced sample: peripheral blood. This TCR came from a human donor with acute or convalescent COVID-19. The donor label of this sample is uncertain.

This chain's CDR3 is CASSLGTGGLLPYEQYF. The DNA of the CDR3 is TGTGCCAGCAGTTTGGGGACAGGGGGTCTGTTGCCCTACGAGCAGTACTTC. The V call is TRBV28, the J call TRBJ2-7; 11 bases line up with TRBD1. The CDR3 spans 17 residues. In germline, CDR1 is MDHEN, CDR2 SYDVKM. Losses at the gene ends were 3 bases for V and 2 bases for J; bases not matched to a gene: 9.